The clone carrying this T cell receptor (beta chain) was counted at least ten times. The record originates from a study of T cells in Graves' hyperthyroidism and ophthalmopathy. V was pared by 6 bases and J by 3 bases, with 20 bases between. Germline V lookup: CDR1 MNHEY, CDR2 SMNVEV (reference sequence). This CDR3 has 16 amino acids. What was amplified from RNA transcripts were TCR beta CDR3 regions. In the first-round RT-PCR of the TCR CDR3, the HTBI primer set was used. From the multiplex PCR reads, TCRdb called clonotypes with MiXCR, one entry per CDR3 protein. The sample lists 200,000 to 250,000 distinct CDR3 sequences, about 16% occurring once.

The chain uses TRBV27 and TRBJ1-2; unclear D gene. What was sequenced was blood. The sequence was obtained from a woman aged 18-29 years with Graves' ophthalmopathy. The CDR3 DNA follows: TGTGCCAGCAGCTCCGGGCCAGACTTCACCTACTATGGCTACACCTTC. It encodes CASSSGPDFTYYGYTF.